The T cell receptor beta chain under discussion was sequenced for a study of T cells after yellow fever vaccination. Study-wide background: Fractions containing few cells were prepared with SMART-Seq v4 Ultra Low Input.

About this clonotype itself: The antigen is undetermined. A much more abundant neighbour one base away suggests this may be a read error.

TCRdb called the 5' RACE reads again in MiXCR, with one record for every CDR3 protein. The table records 65,000 to 70,000 distinct CDR3 sequences, around 6.2% of them present only once. Study-level points and caveats: Repertoires sorted by FACS could include abundant clonotypes that are contaminants from the bulk population. Although the secondary response was weaker, it peaked faster, at day 5 versus 15. The booster response re-showed most primary clones: 96% CD4, over 80% CD8.

Germline V gene data show CDR1 as SGHTA and CDR2 as FQGTGA. Trimming at V came to 6 bases and at J to 4 bases, leaving 9 bases not matched to a gene. This CDR3 has 15 residues. Specimen: CD4+ T cells sorted from PBMCs, collected less than 18 days after the first yellow fever vaccination. This clonotype originated in a man between 18 and 29 years old who received the YFV17D yellow fever vaccine. J is TRBJ2-1 and V is TRBV7-3; 7 bases align to TRBD1. The CDR3, as DNA: TGTGCCAGCAGTAATAGTGGGACAGCGTACAATGAGCAGTTCTTC. This gives the protein CASSNSGTAYNEQFF.